A selection of T cell receptor beta chains follows, all from one sample in a study of T cell responses to AZD1222 COVID-19 vaccine. Profiling relied on immunoSEQ multiplex PCR, and the TCRdb table lists in-frame clones only, not all of them. The table records 250,000 to 300,000 clones, around 92% of them present only once. Sequenced material: peripheral blood, taken 28 days after the second AZD1222 dose. The receptors derive from an adult who received the AZD1222 COVID-19 vaccine. Both conserved end residues are part of each CDR3. Each record gives: V gene, CDR3 protein.

TRBV3-1/TRBV3-2 | CASSYEDRPPEEQYF
TRBV7-8 | CASSRAYGGTEAFF
TRBV6-5 | CASSYSRGKYEQYF
TRBV4-3 | CASSQEGRTEAFF
TRBV6-5 | CASSPFGRTEAFF
TRBV5-1 | CASSSSVPYNEQFF
TRBV28 | CASSLLGKSSGNTIYF
TRBV29-1 | CSADNRVQETQYF
TRBV6-2/TRBV6-3 | CASSLGTSDEQFF
TRBV7-9 | CASSSDRVSYNEQFF
TRBV5-1 | CASSYRSNTEAFF
TRBV28 | CASSWGGTALYEQYF
TRBV3-1/TRBV3-2 | CASSQGPSSYEQYF
TRBV20-1 | CSARLDDTQYF
TRBV7-3 | CASSLDREAEAFF
TRBV6-2/TRBV6-3 | CASSRPRGTIGGGNQPQHF
TRBV6-5 | CASSYSRGGQWQPQHF
TRBV2 | CASRDRTGVGNQPQHF
TRBV10-3 | CAISDAGGQGDTQYF
TRBV13 | CASSPFGTSGAYSDEQFF
TRBV19 | CASSPLGGPQHF
TRBV6-5 | CASRETTGGEKLFF
TRBV4-1 | CASSSPGAGQGAFF
TRBV28 | CASSSETQYF
TRBV7-3 | CASSLAGGTDTQYF
TRBV18 | CASSPRGSSYEQYF
TRBV2 | CASALAGTDTQYF
TRBV10-3 | CAISAFGEETQYF
TRBV25-1 | CASRPPGGTEAFF